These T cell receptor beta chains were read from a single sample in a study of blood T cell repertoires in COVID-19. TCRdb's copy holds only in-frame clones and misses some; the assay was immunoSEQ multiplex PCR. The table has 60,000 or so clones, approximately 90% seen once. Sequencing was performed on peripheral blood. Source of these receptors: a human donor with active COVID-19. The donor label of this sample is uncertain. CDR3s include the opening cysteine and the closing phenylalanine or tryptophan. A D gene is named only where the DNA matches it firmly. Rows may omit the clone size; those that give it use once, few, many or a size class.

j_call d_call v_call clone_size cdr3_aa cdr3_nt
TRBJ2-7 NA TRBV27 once CASSFLLSVHEQYF TGTGCCAGCAGTTTTCTCCTCTCTGTTCACGAGCAGTACTTC
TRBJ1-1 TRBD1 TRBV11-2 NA CASSPKPTGGRTEAFF TGTGCCAGCAGTCCTAAACCGACAGGGGGGAGGACTGAAGCTTTCTTT
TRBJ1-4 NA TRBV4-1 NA CASSQAVKGLSNEKLFF TGCGCCAGCAGCCAAGCCGTTAAGGGACTATCTAATGAAAAACTGTTTTTT
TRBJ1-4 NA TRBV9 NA CASSPDSWSEEKLFF TGTGCCAGCAGCCCAGACAGTTGGAGCGAGGAAAAACTGTTTTTT
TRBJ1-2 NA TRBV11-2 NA CASSTRAPYGYTF TGTGCCAGTTCGACGAGGGCGCCCTATGGCTACACCTTC
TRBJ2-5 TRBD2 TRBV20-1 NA CRASGGETQYF TGCAGGGCTAGCGGGGGAGAGACCCAGTACTTC
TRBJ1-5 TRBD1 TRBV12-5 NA CASGPPGGTSNQPQHF TGTGCTAGTGGTCCCCCAGGGGGCACTAGCAATCAGCCCCAGCATTTT
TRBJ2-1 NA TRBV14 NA CASSQDMEYNEQFF TGTGCCAGCAGCCAAGATATGGAGTACAATGAGCAGTTCTTC
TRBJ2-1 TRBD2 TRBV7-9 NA CASSPSSGGSYNEQFF TGTGCCAGCAGCCCAAGTAGCGGGGGCAGTTACAATGAGCAGTTCTTC
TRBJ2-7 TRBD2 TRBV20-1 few CSASPSGGTYEQYF TGCAGTGCTAGTCCCAGCGGGGGTACCTACGAGCAGTACTTC
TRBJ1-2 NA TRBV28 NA CASSLPSGFYGYTF TGTGCCAGCAGCCTACCTAGCGGGTTCTATGGCTACACCTTC
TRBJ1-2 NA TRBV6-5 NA CASSYSGDYGYTF TGTGCCAGCAGTTACTCAGGGGATTATGGCTACACCTTC
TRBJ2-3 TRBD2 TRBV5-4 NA CASSPTGGSTDTQYF TGTGCCAGCAGCCCGACTGGCGGGAGTACAGATACGCAGTATTTT
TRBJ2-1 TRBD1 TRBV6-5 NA CASSYWGQGGSEQFF TGTGCCAGCAGTTACTGGGGACAGGGGGGCAGTGAGCAGTTCTTC
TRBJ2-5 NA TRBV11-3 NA CASSHGRLLQETQYF TGTGCCAGCAGTCATGGGAGACTACTCCAAGAGACCCAGTACTTC
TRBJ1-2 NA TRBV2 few CASSEATAQYGYTF TGTGCCAGCAGTGAAGCGACAGCCCAATATGGCTACACCTTC
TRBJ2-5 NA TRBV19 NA CASSPGLFPQYF TGTGCCAGTAGTCCCGGACTGTTCCCCCAGTACTTC
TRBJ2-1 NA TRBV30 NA CAWSYGRTKGPLGRNEQFF TGTGCCTGGAGTTACGGGCGGACTAAAGGCCCCCTTGGTCGTAATGAGCAGTTCTTC
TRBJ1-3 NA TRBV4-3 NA CASSQDGFSGNTIYF TGCGCCAGCAGCCAAGATGGCTTCTCTGGAAACACCATATATTTT
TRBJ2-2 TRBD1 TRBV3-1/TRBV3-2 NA CASSPQGAWNTGELFF TGTGCCAGCAGCCCTCAGGGGGCTTGGAACACCGGGGAGCTGTTTTTT
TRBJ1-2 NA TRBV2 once CASGELGQLNYGYTF TGTGCCAGCGGTGAATTAGGACAGCTAAACTATGGCTACACCTTC
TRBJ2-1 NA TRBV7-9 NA CASSLAQGTGGNEQFF TGTGCCAGCAGCTTAGCCCAGGGAACTGGGGGGAATGAGCAGTTCTTC
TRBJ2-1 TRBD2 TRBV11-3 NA CASSLDGLAGGANEQFF TGTGCCAGCAGCTTAGATGGGCTAGCGGGGGGGGCCAATGAGCAGTTCTTC
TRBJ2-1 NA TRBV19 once CASSLRGGSYNEQFF TGTGCCAGTAGTCTGCGGGGTGGATCCTACAATGAGCAGTTCTTC
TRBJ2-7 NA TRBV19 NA CASRGPGAYEQYF TGTGCCAGTAGGGGGCCAGGCGCCTACGAGCAGTACTTC
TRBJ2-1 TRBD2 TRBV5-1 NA CASSLGLAAGNEQFF TGCGCCAGCAGCCTGGGACTAGCGGCGGGGAATGAGCAGTTCTTC
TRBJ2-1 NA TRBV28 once CASSFFRESEQFF TGTGCCAGCTCCTTTTTCAGGGAATCTGAGCAGTTCTTC
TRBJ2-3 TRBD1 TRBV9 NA CASSVTGVSTDTQYF TGTGCCAGCAGCGTGACAGGGGTTAGCACAGATACGCAGTATTTT